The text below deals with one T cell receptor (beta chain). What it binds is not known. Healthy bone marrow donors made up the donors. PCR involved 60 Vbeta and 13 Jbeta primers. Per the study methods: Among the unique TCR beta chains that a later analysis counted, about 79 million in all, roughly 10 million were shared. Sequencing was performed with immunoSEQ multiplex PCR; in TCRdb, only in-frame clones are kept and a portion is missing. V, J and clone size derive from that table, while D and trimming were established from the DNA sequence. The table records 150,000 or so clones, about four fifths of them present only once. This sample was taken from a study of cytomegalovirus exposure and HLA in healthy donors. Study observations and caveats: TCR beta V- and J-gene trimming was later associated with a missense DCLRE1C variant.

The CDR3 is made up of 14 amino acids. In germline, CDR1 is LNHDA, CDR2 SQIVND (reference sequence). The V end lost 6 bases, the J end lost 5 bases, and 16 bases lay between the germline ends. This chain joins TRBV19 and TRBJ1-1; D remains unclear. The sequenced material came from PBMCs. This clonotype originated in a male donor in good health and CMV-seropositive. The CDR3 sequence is CASRAPGVGTEAFF. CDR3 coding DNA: TGTGCCAGTAGAGCCCCCGGGGTGGGAACTGAAGCTTTCTTT.